This T cell receptor (beta chain) was obtained from a study of T cell changes during pregnancy in multiple sclerosis (dated by TCRdb to the late 2010s). Regarding the research as a whole: The study examined how the T cell repertoire changed over the course of pregnancy in women with multiple sclerosis.

From the cysteine up to the phenylalanine, the CDR3 has a length of 15 residues. Only the CDR3 DNA is retained, 45 bases long and in frame from the first base. V sheds 4 bases and J sheds 4 bases, leaving 15 bases between their ends. The CDR1 and CDR2 encoded by the germline V gene are SGHRS and YFSETQ. Note on this clone: Its target antigen remains unknown. No much larger clone is present one base from it, and per-base qualities are unavailable.

Receptor amplification or capture employed the immunoSEQ multiplex PCR assay. The source is immuneACCESS, and TCRdb retained only in-frame sequences with V and J called. Part of the clones is not carried over; for the studies checked, unresolved V genes explain less than half of this, and the remainder is unexplained. The sample table contains about 100,000 clones; only one count was recorded for more than 85% of them. The ten largest clones capture around 3.1% of the sample. The receptor was isolated from a female donor with multiple sclerosis, enrolled in a pregnancy study. The chain joins TRBV5-1 to TRBJ2-1, with a tentative D gene TRBD1 over 6 matching bases. This specimen was peripheral blood, taken in the second trimester of pregnancy. At the DNA level, the sequence is TGCGCCAGCAGCAAAGCCGGGACAACATACAATGAGCAGTTCTTC. This encodes CASSKAGTTYNEQFF.